Listed here are 29 T cell receptor beta chains from one sample, sequenced in a study of T cells in tuberculosis. Cells were sorted from thawed PBMC rested overnight and stained with GMM-loaded CD1B tetramer, viability dye and anti-CD3. C32 glucose monomycolate from Rhodococcus equi was loaded onto the CD1B tetramers. Method: immunoSEQ multiplex PCR; TCRdb's copy keeps in-frame clones and lacks some. The sample lists approximately 57,000 clones, roughly 87% seen once, with roughly a fifth in the top ten. Sequencing used CD1b-GMM tetramer-negative cells sorted from PBMCs. The receptor set was obtained from an adult woman with latent tuberculosis.

The chain links TRBV28 to TRBJ2-1, with 7 positions matching TRBD1. The CDR3 sequence is 15 residues long. V was clipped by 5 bases and J by 3 bases; unmatched bases: 7. Germline V gene sequence: CDR1 MDHEN, CDR2 SYDVKM. The CDR3 DNA reads as TGTGCCAGCAGTCTCAACAGGGGATTCTACAATGAGCAGTTCTTC. This codes for CASSLNRGFYNEQFF.

This sequence joins TRBV2 and TRBJ1-2; 7 positions agree with TRBD1. CDR1 and CDR2 from the germline V gene are SNHLY and FYNNEI. V gave up 6 bases and J gave up 0 bases; unmatched junction bases: 1. The CDR3 length is 13 residues. In DNA form, the CDR3 reads TGTGCCAGCAGGGGGACAGCTAACTATGGCTACACCTTC. It specifies CASRGTANYGYTF. The variable domain in full, completed from reference TRBV2 and TRBJ1-2, reads EPEVTQTPSHQVTQMGQEVILRCVPISNHLYFYWYRQILGQKVEFLVSFYNNEISEKSEIFDDQFSVERPDGSNFTLKIRSTKLEDSAMYFCASRGTANYGYTFGSGTRLTVV.

This sequence joins TRBV28 and TRBJ1-5, with D unresolved. The V gene's germline CDR1 is MDHEN and CDR2 SYDVKM. This CDR3 spans 13 amino acids. V was cut by 8 bases and J by 7 bases, with 15 bases left in between. CDR3 sequence reads: CASVREIGQPQHF. DNA of the CDR3: TGTGCCAGCGTTCGGGAGATCGGCCAGCCCCAGCATTTT.

The chain uses TRBV6-1 and TRBJ2-3; tentatively, D is TRBD1 (5 bases). The CDR3 covers 14 residues. The ends were cut back, 4 bases at V and 3 bases at J, with 11 bases in the middle. Germline assignment: CDR1 MNHNS and CDR2 SASEGT. The CDR3 DNA reads TGTGCCAGCAGTGTGGGGCGCAAGACAGATACGCAGTATTTT. Amino acid sequence: CASSVGRKTDTQYF.

V usage is TRBV2 and J usage is TRBJ2-7, with 13 bases identical to TRBD2. V was clipped by 8 bases and J by 11 bases; unmatched bases: 6. The germline CDR1 and CDR2 sequences are SNHLY and FYNNEI. The CDR3 is 12 residues long. The DNA for the CDR3 is TGTGCCAGCTGGGGACTAGCGGGACCAGAGTACTTC. Translating gives CASWGLAGPEYF.

This chain uses TRBV2 with TRBJ2-7; TRBD1 matches at 8 bases. This CDR3 has 14 amino acids. Germline CDR1 and CDR2: SNHLY and FYNNEI. V was pared by 7 bases and J by 2 bases, with 7 bases of the junction left unmatched. The DNA of the CDR3 is TGTGCCAGCAACGGACAGGGATTGACCTACGAGCAGTACTTC. Translation: CASNGQGLTYEQYF.

The rearrangement links TRBV10-3 to TRBJ2-1; 8 nucleotides match TRBD2. Germline CDR1 ENHRY, CDR2 SYGVKD. With V trimmed by 4 bases and J by 1 base, 12 bases remained unmatched. This CDR3 region has 18 residues. The CDR3 nucleotides are TGTGCCATCAGTGGTCTAGCGGGTGGAGCGGAATCCTACAATGAGCAGTTCTTC. This codes for CAISGLAGGAESYNEQFF.

This clone was detected only once. The chain has TRBV7-9 and TRBJ1-2, with 7 bases lining up with TRBD1. Germline V gene data show CDR1 as SEHNR and CDR2 as FQNEAQ (reference sequence). CDR3 length: 15 amino acids. Trimming removed 5 bases from V and 6 bases from J; junction bases left unmatched: 12. CDR3 sequence (DNA): TGTGCCAGCAGCCCCACCGGGGACAGTCTCGATGGCTACACCTTC. The encoded protein is CASSPTGDSLDGYTF.

The V and J genes are TRBV9 and TRBJ2-1, with 10 bases that match TRBD2. The CDR3 is made up of 15 amino acids. Germline lookup yields CDR1 SGDLS and CDR2 YYNGEE. V lost 2 bases to trimming and J lost 7 bases; unmatched junction nucleotides: 6. CDR3 coding DNA: TGTGCCAGCAGCGTTCTAGCGGGGGCGGGTAATGAGCAGTTCTTC. As protein: CASSVLAGAGNEQFF. Together with reference TRBV9 and TRBJ2-1, the CDR3 gives the full variable domain: DSGVTQTPKHLITATGQRVTLRCSPRSGDLSVYWYQQSLDQGLQFLIQYYNGEERAKGNILERFSAQQFPDLHSELNLSSLELGDSALYFCASSVLAGAGNEQFFGPGTRLTVL.

This clone was counted once. V gene TRBV19 combines with J gene TRBJ1-5; TRBD1 agrees at 9 bases. The CDR3 covers 15 residues. Germline trimming cut 6 bases from V and 7 bases from J; bases unmatched to any gene: 10. Per germline, CDR1 LNHDA and CDR2 SQIVND (reference sequence). The CDR3 loop is CASRSGQGGAQPQHF. CDR3 sequence (DNA): TGTGCCAGTAGATCGGGACAGGGAGGGGCCCAGCCCCAGCATTTT.

The rearrangement links TRBV5-8 to TRBJ1-1; D is unresolved. The V end was cut by 0 bases, the J end by 2 bases, with 14 bases between. The germline CDR1 and CDR2 sequences are SGHTS and YDEGEE. The CDR3 is 16 residues long. CDR3 sequence: CASSLESGVPNTEAFF. In DNA, the CDR3 is TGTGCCAGCAGCTTGGAGTCCGGGGTCCCCAACACTGAAGCTTTCTTT.

The chain is built from TRBV30 and TRBJ2-5; D may be TRBD2 (6 bases). V was pared by 5 bases and J by 5 bases, with 12 bases between. CDR1 is GTSNPN and CDR2 is SVGIG in the germline V gene (reference sequence). This CDR3 has 12 amino acids. CDR3 bases: TGTGCCTGGGGTGGGGCGGGGGAGACCCAGTACTTC. It encodes CAWGGAGETQYF.

The chain's CDR3 is CASSLTSGELDTQYF. In nucleotides, the CDR3 is TGTGCCAGCAGCTTAACTAGCGGAGAGCTAGATACGCAGTATTTT. V usage is TRBV7-2 and J usage is TRBJ2-3, with TRBD2 matching 8 bases. This CDR3 has 15 residues. Losses at the gene ends were 2 bases for V and 5 bases for J; bases not matched to a gene: 6. Germline V lookup: CDR1 SGHTA, CDR2 FQGNSA.

This chain joins TRBV28 and TRBJ1-5, with no clear D. Trimming shortened V by 5 bases and J by 7 bases, and 6 bases separated the two germline ends. Germline V gene sequence: CDR1 MDHEN, CDR2 SYDVKM. The length of the CDR3 is 11 residues. This chain's CDR3 is CASSQRQPQHF. The CDR3 coding sequence is TGTGCCAGCAGTCAGAGGCAGCCCCAGCATTTT.

J is TRBJ2-7 and V is TRBV28; no clear D. Germline CDR1 and CDR2: MDHEN and SYDVKM. V lost 3 bases and J 0 bases, leaving 12 bases between the germline ends. This CDR3 comprises 15 residues. In DNA form, the CDR3 reads TGTGCCAGCAGTTTTATCCTCCTAGGCTCCTACGAGCAGTACTTC. It is translated as CASSFILLGSYEQYF. The full variable domain, with the rest looked up from reference TRBV28 and TRBJ2-7, is DVKVTQSSRYLVKRTGEKVFLECVQDMDHENMFWYRQDPGLGLRLIYFSYDVKMKEKGDIPEGYSVSREKKERFSLILESASTNQTSMYLCASSFILLGSYEQYFGPGTRLTVT.

V gene TRBV28 combines with J gene TRBJ2-1, with D possibly being TRBD2 (6 bases). CDR1 MDHEN and CDR2 SYDVKM come from the germline V gene. CDR3 length: 16 residues. The V end lost 1 base, the J end lost 2 bases, and 12 bases lay between the germline ends. CDR3: CASSLYAGQAYNEQFF. CDR3 in DNA: TGTGCCAGCAGTTTATACGCGGGGCAGGCCTACAATGAGCAGTTCTTC. The whole variable domain, remainder taken from reference TRBV28 and TRBJ2-1, is DVKVTQSSRYLVKRTGEKVFLECVQDMDHENMFWYRQDPGLGLRLIYFSYDVKMKEKGDIPEGYSVSREKKERFSLILESASTNQTSMYLCASSLYAGQAYNEQFFGPGTRLTVL.

The rearrangement joins TRBV27 to TRBJ2-1, with D possibly TRBD2 on 6 matching bases. This CDR3 comprises 13 residues. With 5 bases removed from V and 10 bases from J, the gap between germline ends came to 15 bases. Per the germline V gene, CDR1 is MNHEY and CDR2 is SMNVEV (reference sequence). The CDR3, as DNA: TGTGCCAGCAGTGCTCAGACTAGTCCCGAGCAGTTCTTC. It is translated as CASSAQTSPEQFF.

This clone was found a few times. The CDR3 spells CASSLLGRAKGNQPQHF. CDR3 nucleotides: TGTGCCAGCAGCTTGTTGGGCAGGGCTAAGGGAAATCAGCCCCAGCATTTT. V usage is TRBV5-4 and J usage is TRBJ1-5, with D perhaps matching TRBD1 (5 bases). The CDR3 is 17 amino acids. CDR1 and CDR2 (germline): SGHNT, YYREEE (reference sequence). Trimming removed 1 base at V and 4 bases at J, with 18 bases between.

The rearrangement joins TRBV11-2 to TRBJ2-6; D is unclear. CDR1 is SGHAT and CDR2 is FQNNGV in the germline V gene. V gave up 1 base and J gave up 1 base, with 11 bases separating them. This CDR3 comprises 17 residues. The CDR3 here is CASSLASGRSGANVLTF. The CDR3 nucleotides read TGTGCCAGCAGCTTAGCTTCGGGTAGATCTGGGGCCAACGTCCTGACTTTC.

The J gene is TRBJ1-1, the V gene TRBV6-4, with 12 bases matching TRBD1. Germline V CDR1 and CDR2: MRHNA, SNTAGT. The trim removed 3 bases at V and 10 bases at J, leaving 9 bases unmatched. The CDR3 contains 15 residues. The CDR3, as DNA: TGTGCCAGCAGTGAAGTTTATGGGACAGGGGGCAGAGCTTTCTTT. Translation gives CASSEVYGTGGRAFF.

V gene TRBV20-1 combines with J gene TRBJ2-5; possibly TRBD2 for D (6 bases). The J call may be wrong; the DNA end is better matched by TRBJ2-7. This CDR3 is 11 amino acids long. Germline V gives CDR1 DFQATT, CDR2 SNEGSKA (reference sequence). CDR3 coding DNA: TGCAGTGCTAGAGGGGGGGACGAGCAGTACTTC. This translates into CSARGGDEQYF.

The J gene is TRBJ2-7, the V gene TRBV6-1, with D perhaps TRBD2 (6 bases). The V end lost 0 bases, the J end lost 2 bases, and 11 bases lay between the germline ends. The CDR3 extends over 15 amino acids. The germline V gene encodes CDR1 MNHNS and CDR2 SASEGT. Here the CDR3 reads CASSEALRGTYEQYF. CDR3 in DNA: TGTGCCAGCAGTGAAGCGCTTCGGGGGACCTACGAGCAGTACTTC.

The J gene is TRBJ2-1, the V gene TRBV9; 9 bases map to TRBD2. The germline V gene has CDR1 SGDLS and CDR2 YYNGEE. Trimming cost V 0 bases and J 3 bases; bases outside gene matches: 7. The CDR3 loop spans 17 amino acids. DNA for the CDR3: TGTGCCAGCAGCGTAGAGATTAGCGGGAGAGGCTACAATGAGCAGTTCTTC. This codes for CASSVEISGRGYNEQFF. Combining the CDR3 with reference TRBV9 and TRBJ2-1 gives the whole variable domain DSGVTQTPKHLITATGQRVTLRCSPRSGDLSVYWYQQSLDQGLQFLIQYYNGEERAKGNILERFSAQQFPDLHSELNLSSLELGDSALYFCASSVEISGRGYNEQFFGPGTRLTVL.

V is TRBV19 and J is TRBJ2-3, with 10 bases matching TRBD1. The J segment lost 3 bases and the V segment lost 5 bases, leaving 11 bases of the junction unmatched. CDR1 is LNHDA and CDR2 is SQIVND in the germline V gene (reference sequence). The length of the CDR3 is 17 residues. CDR3 region: CASSVGPGQGDTDTQYF. The CDR3 DNA sequence: TGTGCCAGTAGTGTGGGGCCAGGACAGGGGGATACAGATACGCAGTATTTT.

CDR3 sequence reads: CSVGDRRVGYTF. CDR3 bases: TGCAGCGTTGGGGACAGACGGGTCGGCTACACCTTC. This sequence joins TRBV29-1 and TRBJ1-2; TRBD1 matches at 7 bases. The CDR3 has 12 amino acids. From germline, CDR1 is SQVTM and CDR2 ANQGSEA. Trimming at V came to 4 bases and at J to 8 bases, leaving 7 bases not matched to a gene.

The V and J genes are TRBV6-5 and TRBJ1-2; possible D gene TRBD1, 6 bases. The germline V gene encodes CDR1 MNHEY and CDR2 SVGAGI. Deletions cut 7 bases from V and 6 bases from J, with 12 bases between. This CDR3 is built from 12 residues. The CDR3 nucleotides are TGTGCCAGCACCACAGGGTCGGATGGCTACACCTTC. It specifies CASTTGSDGYTF.

The rearrangement links TRBV27 to TRBJ2-7; 13 bases match TRBD2. Losses at the gene ends were 5 bases for V and 9 bases for J; bases not matched to a gene: 10. The CDR3 is made up of 15 amino acids. Germline-derived CDR1 and CDR2 are MNHEY and SMNVEV (reference sequence). Written as DNA, the CDR3 is TGTGCCAGCAGTCTCTTGGGACTAGCGGGATCTTGGCAGTACTTC. Translating it yields CASSLLGLAGSWQYF.

The V and J genes are TRBV28 and TRBJ1-5; TRBD1 agrees at 8 bases. There are 14 residues in the CDR3. After removal of 5 bases from V and 6 bases from J, the junction contained 6 bases not matched to a gene. Germline lookup yields CDR1 MDHEN and CDR2 SYDVKM. Here the CDR3 DNA reads TGTGCCAGCAGTGCACAGGGGGTGAGTCAGCCCCAGCATTTT. It codes for CASSAQGVSQPQHF.

V gene TRBV7-9 combines with J gene TRBJ1-1; TRBD1 matches 8 bases. With 4 bases clipped from V and 0 bases from J, the junction kept 1 base outside the gene matches. The germline gives CDR1 SEHNR, CDR2 FQNEAQ (reference sequence). This CDR3 has 14 residues. The CDR3, as DNA: TGTGCCAGCAGCTCACAGGGGGTGAACACTGAAGCTTTCTTT. It encodes CASSSQGVNTEAFF.